This T cell receptor beta chain was obtained from a study of T cell responses to AZD1222 COVID-19 vaccine. The study, taken as a whole, reports: White British donors predominated, females outnumbered males, and clonal diversity was possibly underestimated. In all cases, repertoires were sampled only after the peak T cell response.

CDR1 and CDR2 from the germline V gene are SQVTM and ANQGSEA. This CDR3 comprises 16 residues. Trimming took 6 bases from V and 4 from J, leaving 23 bases between them. Produced via immunoSEQ multiplex PCR; TCRdb's table is partial and in-frame only. The data show some 200,000 clones, with around 92% seen just once and about 10% held by the top ten. With regard to this clone: The antigen remains unidentified.

Sequencing used peripheral blood, obtained on day 0 of AZD1222 vaccination. This receptor was obtained from an adult in good health. This chain joins TRBV29-1 and TRBJ2-3; D assignment may be TRBD1 or TRBD2 (5 bases each). Here the CDR3 reads CSVVSGTAYFADTQYF. CDR3 DNA: TGCAGCGTGGTCTCCGGGACGGCTTATTTCGCAGATACGCAGTATTTT.